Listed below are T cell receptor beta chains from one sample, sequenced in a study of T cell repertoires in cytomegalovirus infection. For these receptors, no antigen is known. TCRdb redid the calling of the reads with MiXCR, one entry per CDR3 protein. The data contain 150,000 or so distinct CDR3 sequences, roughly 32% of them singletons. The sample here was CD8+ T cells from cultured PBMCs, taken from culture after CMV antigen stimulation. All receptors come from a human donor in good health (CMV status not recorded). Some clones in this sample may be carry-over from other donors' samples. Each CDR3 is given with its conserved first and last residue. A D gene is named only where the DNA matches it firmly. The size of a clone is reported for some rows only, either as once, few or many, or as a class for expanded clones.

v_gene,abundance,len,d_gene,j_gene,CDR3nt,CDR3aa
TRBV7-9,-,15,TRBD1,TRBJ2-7,TGTGCCAGCAGCTTAGGACAGGGGTATACCTACGAGCAGTACTTC,CASSLGQGYTYEQYF
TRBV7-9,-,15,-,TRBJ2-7,TGTGCCAGCAGCCTTGGACTTCGGACCTCCTACGAGCAGTACTTC,CASSLGLRTSYEQYF
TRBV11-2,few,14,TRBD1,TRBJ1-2,TGTGCCAGCAGTCCTACCGGGACAGGGATCGGCTACACCTTC,CASSPTGTGIGYTF
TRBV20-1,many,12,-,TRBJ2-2,TGCAGTGCTAGACAGGGGCACGGGGAGCTGTTTTTT,CSARQGHGELFF
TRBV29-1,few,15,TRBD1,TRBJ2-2,TGCAGCGTTGAAGGGGGACAGGGGGCAACCGGGGAGCTGTTTTTT,CSVEGGQGATGELFF
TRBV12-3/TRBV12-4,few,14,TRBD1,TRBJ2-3,TGTGCCAGCAGATATACAGGGGGAGCAGATACGCAGTATTTT,CASRYTGGADTQYF
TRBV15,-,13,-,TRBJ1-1,TGTGCCACCAGCGGCAGAAAGAACACTGAAGCTTTCTTT,CATSGRKNTEAFF
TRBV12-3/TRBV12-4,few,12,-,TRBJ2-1,-,CASSFLENEQFF
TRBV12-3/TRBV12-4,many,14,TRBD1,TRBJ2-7,TGTGCCAGCAGTTTAAACACAGGGGGCTACGAGCAGTACTTC,CASSLNTGGYEQYF
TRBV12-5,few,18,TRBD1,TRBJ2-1,TGTGCTAGTGGTCCCCCGCAGGGGGCGGAAACCCCCTACAATGAGCAGTTCTTC,CASGPPQGAETPYNEQFF
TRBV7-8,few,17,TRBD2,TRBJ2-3,TGTGCCAGCAGCTTAAAAACGCTAGCGGGGAGCACAGATACGCAGTATTTT,CASSLKTLAGSTDTQYF
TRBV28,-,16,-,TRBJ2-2,TGTGCCAGCAGTTTAGATAGGGCGCGGGCAACCGGGGAGCTGTTTTTT,CASSLDRARATGELFF
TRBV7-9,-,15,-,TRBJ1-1,TGTGCCAGCAGCTTAGATTCATCAGGGGATACTGAAGCTTTCTTT,CASSLDSSGDTEAFF
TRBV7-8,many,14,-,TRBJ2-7,TGTGCCAGCAGCCCCCTTGGTACGGGCTACGAGCAGTACTTC,CASSPLGTGYEQYF
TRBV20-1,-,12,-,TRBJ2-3,TGCAGTGTTAGCCCTGGCACAGATACGCAGTATTTT,CSVSPGTDTQYF
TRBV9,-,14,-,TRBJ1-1,TGTGCCAGCAGCGTAGGCGCCTGGAACACTGAAGCTTTCTTT,CASSVGAWNTEAFF
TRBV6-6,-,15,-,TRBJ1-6,TGTGCCAGCAGTTCATCTGGTGGATATAATTCACCCCTCCACTTT,CASSSSGGYNSPLHF
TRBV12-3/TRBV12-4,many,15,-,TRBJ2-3,TGTGCCAGCACCATATCGGGGTGGGGCACAGATACGCAGTATTTT,CASTISGWGTDTQYF
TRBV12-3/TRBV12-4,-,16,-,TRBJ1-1,TGTGCCAGCAGTTTGGCGCGGGGCCAATTGGCCACTGAAGCTTTCTTT,CASSLARGQLATEAFF
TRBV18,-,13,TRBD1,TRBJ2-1,TGTGCCAGCTCCCAGACAGGGGGCTATGAGCAGTTCTTC,CASSQTGGYEQFF
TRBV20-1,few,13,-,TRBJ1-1,TGCAGTGCTGTACAGGGAGAGAACACTGAAGCTTTCTTT,CSAVQGENTEAFF
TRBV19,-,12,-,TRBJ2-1,TGTGCCAGTAGGTCGGGGCTGAATGAGCAGTTCTTC,CASRSGLNEQFF
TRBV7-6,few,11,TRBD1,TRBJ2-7,TGTGCCAGCAGCACAGGGGGCGAGCAGTACTTC,CASSTGGEQYF
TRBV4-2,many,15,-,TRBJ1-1,TGTGCCAGCAGCCAAGAAAGTCTAGGGGGAACTGAAGCTTTCTTT,CASSQESLGGTEAFF
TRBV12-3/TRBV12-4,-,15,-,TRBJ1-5,TGTGCCAGCAGTTTTACAGGGCGCTTAGATCAGCCCCAGCATTTT,CASSFTGRLDQPQHF
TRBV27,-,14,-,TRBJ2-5,TGTGCCAGCAGTTTATCACGGCTAGCGGAGACCCAGTACTTC,CASSLSRLAETQYF
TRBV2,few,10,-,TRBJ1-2,TGTGCCAGCAGTGACGGTCAGGCCACCTTC,CASSDGQATF
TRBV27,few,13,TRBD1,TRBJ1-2,TGTGCCAGCAGCAGGGGGACAGGGTGGGGCTACACCTTC,CASSRGTGWGYTF
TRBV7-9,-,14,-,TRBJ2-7,TGTGCCAGCAGCTTAGTGCGGGGGCCCTACGAGCAGTACTTC,CASSLVRGPYEQYF
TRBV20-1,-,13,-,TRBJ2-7,TGCAGTGCTAGAGATGGATCTTCGGCCGAGCAGTACTTC,CSARDGSSAEQYF